These T cell receptor beta chains were read from a single sample in a study of blood T cell repertoires in COVID-19. Sequenced by immunoSEQ multiplex PCR; TCRdb stores in-frame clones only, minus some. The data hold 200,000 or so clones, with around 75% observed a single time. Material: peripheral blood. These receptors all come from a human donor in a cohort sampled during active COVID-19. CDR3s include the opening cysteine and the closing phenylalanine or tryptophan. A D gene is named only where the DNA matches it firmly. Part of the rows lack a size; the others show once, few, many or a class for expanded clones.

d_gene | abundance | j_gene | v_gene | CDR3nt | CDR3aa
TRBD2 | - | TRBJ2-7 | TRBV29-1 | TGCAGCGTTGAAGTTGGGGGAGCGGGGGAGCAGTACTTC | CSVEVGGAGEQYF
TRBD1 | - | TRBJ1-6 | TRBV19 | TGTGCCACCATGGACAGGGGTTGGAATTCACCCCTCCACTTT | CATMDRGWNSPLHF
TRBD1 | - | TRBJ1-2 | TRBV5-6 | TGTGCCAGCAGCTTGCCCACAGGGGTGGGGGGCTACACCTTC | CASSLPTGVGGYTF
TRBD1 | - | TRBJ1-3 | TRBV6-5 | TGTGCCAGCCGACAGGGCCTTGGAAACACCATATATTTT | CASRQGLGNTIYF
- | - | TRBJ1-6 | TRBV6-5 | TGTGCCAGCATGGGGCAGAGCTCCTATAATTCACCCCTCCACTTT | CASMGQSSYNSPLHF
- | - | TRBJ1-5 | TRBV11-2 | TGTGCCAGCAGCTTAGATCAGGGACAGCCCCAGCATTTT | CASSLDQGQPQHF
- | - | TRBJ2-7 | TRBV27 | TGTACCAGCAGCCCGTTGGACAGCTACGAGCAGTACTTC | CTSSPLDSYEQYF
TRBD1 | - | TRBJ2-7 | TRBV5-6 | TGTGCCAGCACTGGACAGGAGTTGGAGGTCCGCTCCTACGAGCAGTACTTC | CASTGQELEVRSYEQYF
- | - | TRBJ1-4 | TRBV5-8 | TGTGCCAGCAGCTTGTATGTGACCGCGGGAGGAGAAAAACTGTTTTTT | CASSLYVTAGGEKLFF
- | - | TRBJ2-7 | TRBV10-3 | TGTGCCACGGGGCGGGGTAGGTACGAGCAGTACTTC | CATGRGRYEQYF
- | - | TRBJ2-7 | TRBV7-8 | TGTGCCAGCAGCCCAGGTCGGACTAACCACGAGCAGTACTTC | CASSPGRTNHEQYF
TRBD1 | few | TRBJ1-1 | TRBV5-1 | TGCGCCAGCAGCGCGGGACAGATTGAAGCTTTCTTT | CASSAGQIEAFF
TRBD2 | - | TRBJ2-1 | TRBV28 | TGTGCCAGCAGTTTTAAGTTAGCGGGTCACCATGAGCAGTTCTTC | CASSFKLAGHHEQFF
- | - | TRBJ1-4 | TRBV11-2 | TGTGCCAGCAGCTTAAGCCCGTTCACAACTAATGAAAAACTGTTTTTT | CASSLSPFTTNEKLFF
- | medium-sized | TRBJ2-1 | TRBV19 | TGTGCCAGTAGTTACCCATCTCAGCGGACGAGCTCCTACAATGAGCAGTTCTTC | CASSYPSQRTSSYNEQFF
TRBD2 | - | TRBJ2-7 | TRBV11-1 | TGTGCCAGCAGCTTAGATCGAGCGGGAGGGCAGTACTTC | CASSLDRAGGQYF
TRBD1 | - | TRBJ1-2 | TRBV28 | TGTGCCAGCAGTTTAGGGGACAGGGGGCGGATCTATGGCTACACCTTC | CASSLGDRGRIYGYTF
TRBD1 | - | TRBJ2-2 | TRBV5-1 | TGCGCCAGCAGCTTGGGACAGGGGGCGGAGGAGCTGTTTTTT | CASSLGQGAEELFF
TRBD1 | - | TRBJ1-5 | TRBV9 | TGTGCCAGCACCACCACCGGGACAGGGTCCGAGGGGCCCCAGCATTTT | CASTTTGTGSEGPQHF
TRBD2 | - | TRBJ2-7 | TRBV6-6 | TGTGCCAGCAGTCCCTTACTAGGCAAGCTCGTAGCGGGAGCCCCCTACGAGCAGTACTTC | CASSPLLGKLVAGAPYEQYF
- | - | TRBJ1-1 | TRBV19 | TGTGCCAGTAGTATATCCATGAACACTGAAGCTTTCTTT | CASSISMNTEAFF
- | - | TRBJ2-5 | TRBV28 | TGTGCCAGCAGTTTCCCGCCGGGACTGAGGTACCAAGAGACCCAGTACTTC | CASSFPPGLRYQETQYF
- | - | TRBJ2-6 | TRBV29-1 | TGCAGCGTGAAGACTTCTGGGGCCAACGTCCTGACTTTC | CSVKTSGANVLTF
- | - | TRBJ1-2 | TRBV6-5 | TGTGCCAGCAGCGAGGCGGGGGGGGGATATGGCTACACCTTC | CASSEAGGGYGYTF
TRBD1 | - | TRBJ2-7 | TRBV29-1 | TGCAGCGCGGGACAGGGAAACTACGAGCAGTACTTC | CSAGQGNYEQYF